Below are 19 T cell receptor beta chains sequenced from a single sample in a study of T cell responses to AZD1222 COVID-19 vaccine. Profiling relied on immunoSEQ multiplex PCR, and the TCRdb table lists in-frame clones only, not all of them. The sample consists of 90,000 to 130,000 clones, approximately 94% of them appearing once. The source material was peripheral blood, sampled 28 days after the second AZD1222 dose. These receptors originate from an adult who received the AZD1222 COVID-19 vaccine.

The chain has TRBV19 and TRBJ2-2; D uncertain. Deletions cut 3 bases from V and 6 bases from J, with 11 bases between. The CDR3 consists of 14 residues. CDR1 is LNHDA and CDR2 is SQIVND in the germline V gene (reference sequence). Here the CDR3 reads CASSISLSSGELFF. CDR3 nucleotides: TGTGCCAGTAGTATCAGCCTCAGCTCCGGGGAGCTGTTTTTT. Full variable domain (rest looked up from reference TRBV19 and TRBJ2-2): DGGITQSPKYLFRKEGQNVTLSCEQNLNHDAMYWYRQDPGQGLRLIYYSQIVNDFQKGDIAEGYSVSREKKESFPLTVTSAQKNPTAFYLCASSISLSSGELFFGEGSRLTVL.

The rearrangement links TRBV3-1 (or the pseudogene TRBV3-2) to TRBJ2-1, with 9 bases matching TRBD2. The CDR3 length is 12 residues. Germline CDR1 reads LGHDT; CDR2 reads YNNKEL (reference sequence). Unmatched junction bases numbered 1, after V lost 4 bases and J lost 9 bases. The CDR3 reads CASSRTSAEQFF. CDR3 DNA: TGTGCCAGCAGCCGGACTAGCGCTGAGCAGTTCTTC.

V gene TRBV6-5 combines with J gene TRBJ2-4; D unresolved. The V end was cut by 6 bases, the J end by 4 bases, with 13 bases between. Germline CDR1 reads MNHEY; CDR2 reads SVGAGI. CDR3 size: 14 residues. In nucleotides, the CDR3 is TGTGCCAGCAGCCACAATCCCGCAAAAAACATTCAGTACTTC. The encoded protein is CASSHNPAKNIQYF.

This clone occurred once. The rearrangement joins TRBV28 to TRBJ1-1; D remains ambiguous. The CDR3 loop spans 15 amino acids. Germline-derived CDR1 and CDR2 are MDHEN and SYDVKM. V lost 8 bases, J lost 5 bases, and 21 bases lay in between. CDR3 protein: CASDNNELAGTEAFF. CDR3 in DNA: TGTGCCAGCGACAATAACGAGCTCGCGGGTACTGAAGCTTTCTTT. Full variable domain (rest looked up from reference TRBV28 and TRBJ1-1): DVKVTQSSRYLVKRTGEKVFLECVQDMDHENMFWYRQDPGLGLRLIYFSYDVKMKEKGDIPEGYSVSREKKERFSLILESASTNQTSMYLCASDNNELAGTEAFFGQGTRLTVV.

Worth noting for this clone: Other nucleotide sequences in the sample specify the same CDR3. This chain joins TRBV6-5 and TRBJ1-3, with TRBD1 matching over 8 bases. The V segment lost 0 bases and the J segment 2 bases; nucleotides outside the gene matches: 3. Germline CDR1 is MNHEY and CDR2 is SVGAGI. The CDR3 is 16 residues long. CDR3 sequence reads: CASSYSLTGAGNTIYF. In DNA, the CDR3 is TGTGCCAGCAGTTACTCTTTGACAGGGGCTGGAAACACCATATATTTT.

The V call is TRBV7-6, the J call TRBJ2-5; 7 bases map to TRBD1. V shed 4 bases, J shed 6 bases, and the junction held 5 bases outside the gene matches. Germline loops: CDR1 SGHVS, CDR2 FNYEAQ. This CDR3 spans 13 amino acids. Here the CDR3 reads CASSWSTGQTQYF. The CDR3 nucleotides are TGTGCCAGCAGCTGGTCGACAGGGCAGACCCAGTACTTC.

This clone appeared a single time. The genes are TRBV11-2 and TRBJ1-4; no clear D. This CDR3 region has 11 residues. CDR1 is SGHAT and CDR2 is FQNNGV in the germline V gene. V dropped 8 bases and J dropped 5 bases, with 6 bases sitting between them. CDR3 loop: CASFLNEKLFF. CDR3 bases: TGTGCCAGCTTCTTAAATGAAAAACTGTTTTTT.

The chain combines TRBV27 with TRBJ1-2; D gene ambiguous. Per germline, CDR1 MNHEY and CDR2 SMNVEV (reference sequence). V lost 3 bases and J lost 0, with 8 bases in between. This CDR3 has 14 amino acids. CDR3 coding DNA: TGTGCCAGCAGTTTGGCAGGCTCTAACTATGGCTACACCTTC. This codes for CASSLAGSNYGYTF.

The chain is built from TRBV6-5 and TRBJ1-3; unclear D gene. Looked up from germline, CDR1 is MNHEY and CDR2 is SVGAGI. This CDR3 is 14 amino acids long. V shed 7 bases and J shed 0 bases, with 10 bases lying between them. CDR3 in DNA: TGTGCCAGCACTGCGGGGAGCTCTGGAAACACCATATATTTT. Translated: CASTAGSSGNTIYF.

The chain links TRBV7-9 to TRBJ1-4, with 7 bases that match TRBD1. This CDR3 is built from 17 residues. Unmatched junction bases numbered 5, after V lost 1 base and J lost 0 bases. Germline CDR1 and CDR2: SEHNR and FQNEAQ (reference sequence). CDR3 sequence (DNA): TGTGCCAGCAGCTTAGAGGGGGCAGCCGCAACTAATGAAAAACTGTTTTTT. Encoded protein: CASSLEGAAATNEKLFF.

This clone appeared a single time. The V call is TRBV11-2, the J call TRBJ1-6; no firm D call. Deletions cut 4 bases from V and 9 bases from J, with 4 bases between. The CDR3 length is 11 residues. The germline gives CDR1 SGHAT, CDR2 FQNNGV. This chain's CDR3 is CASSSGSPLHF. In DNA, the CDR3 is TGTGCCAGCAGCTCAGGTTCACCCCTCCACTTT.

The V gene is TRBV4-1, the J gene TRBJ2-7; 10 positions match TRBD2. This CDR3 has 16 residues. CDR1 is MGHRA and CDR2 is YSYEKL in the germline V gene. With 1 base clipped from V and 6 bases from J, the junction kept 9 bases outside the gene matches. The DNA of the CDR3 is TGCGCCAGCAGCCAAGCCCTATCGAGCGGGGGGGTCGAGCAGTACTTC. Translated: CASSQALSSGGVEQYF.

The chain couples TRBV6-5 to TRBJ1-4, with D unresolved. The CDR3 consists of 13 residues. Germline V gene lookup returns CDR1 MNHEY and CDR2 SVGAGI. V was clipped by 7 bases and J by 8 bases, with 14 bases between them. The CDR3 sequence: CASIRTDYEKLFF. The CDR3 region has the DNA TGTGCCAGCATAAGGACCGACTACGAAAAACTGTTTTTT.

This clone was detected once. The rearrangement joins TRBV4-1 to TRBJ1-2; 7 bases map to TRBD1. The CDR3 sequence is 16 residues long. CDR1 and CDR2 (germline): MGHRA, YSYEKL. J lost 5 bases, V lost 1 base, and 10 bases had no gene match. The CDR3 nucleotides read TGCGCCAGCAGCCAAGGGTTTACGGACAGGTCGTATGGCTACACCTTC. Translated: CASSQGFTDRSYGYTF.

The CDR3: CASSLGGRTQPYEQYF. The CDR3 nucleotides read TGTGCCAGCAGCCTGGGGGGGAGAACTCAACCCTACGAGCAGTACTTC. The chain uses TRBV13 and TRBJ2-7, with 7 bases identical to TRBD2. Germline V lookup: CDR1 PRHDT, CDR2 FYEKMQ (reference sequence). The length of the CDR3 is 16 residues. V was pared by 5 bases and J by 2 bases, with 12 bases of the junction left unmatched. Looking up the rest from reference TRBV13 and TRBJ2-7 gives the full variable domain: AAGVIQSPRHLIKEKRETATLKCYPIPRHDTVYWYQQGPGQDPQFLISFYEKMQSDKGSIPDRFSAQQFSDYHSELNMSSLELGDSALYFCASSLGGRTQPYEQYFGPGTRLTVT.

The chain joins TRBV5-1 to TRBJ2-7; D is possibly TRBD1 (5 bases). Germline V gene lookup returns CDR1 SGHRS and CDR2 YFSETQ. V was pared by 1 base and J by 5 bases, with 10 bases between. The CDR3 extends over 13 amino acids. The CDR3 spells CASSLKARDEQYF. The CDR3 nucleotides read TGCGCCAGCAGCTTGAAAGCCAGGGACGAGCAGTACTTC.

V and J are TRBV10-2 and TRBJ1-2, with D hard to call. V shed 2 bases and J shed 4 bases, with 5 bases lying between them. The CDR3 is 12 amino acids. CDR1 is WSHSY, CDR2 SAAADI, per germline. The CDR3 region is CASSEVGYGYTF. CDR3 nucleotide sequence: TGCGCCAGCAGTGAGGTTGGCTATGGCTACACCTTC.

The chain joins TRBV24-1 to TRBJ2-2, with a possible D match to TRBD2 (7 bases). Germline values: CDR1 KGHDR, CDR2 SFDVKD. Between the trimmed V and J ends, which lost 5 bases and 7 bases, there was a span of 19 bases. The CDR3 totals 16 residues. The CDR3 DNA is TGTGCCACCAGTGCCCGAGGGGGAGCGGGGTTCGGGGAGCTGTTTTTT. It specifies CATSARGGAGFGELFF.

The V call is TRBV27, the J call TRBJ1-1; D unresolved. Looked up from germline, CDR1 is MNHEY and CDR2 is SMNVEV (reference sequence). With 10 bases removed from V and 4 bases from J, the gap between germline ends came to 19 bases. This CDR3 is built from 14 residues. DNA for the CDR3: TGTGCCACCCTATCGTATGGCTCGAGCACTGAAGCTTTCTTT. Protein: CATLSYGSSTEAFF.